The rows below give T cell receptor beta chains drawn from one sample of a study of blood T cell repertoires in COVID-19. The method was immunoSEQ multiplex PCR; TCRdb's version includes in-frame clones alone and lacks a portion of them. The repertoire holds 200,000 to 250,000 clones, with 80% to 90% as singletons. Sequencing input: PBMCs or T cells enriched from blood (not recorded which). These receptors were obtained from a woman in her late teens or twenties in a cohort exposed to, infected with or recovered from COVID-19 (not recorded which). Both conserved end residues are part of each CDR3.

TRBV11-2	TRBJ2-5	CASSLDRTGGTQYF
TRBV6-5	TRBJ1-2	CATLDGGNYGYTF
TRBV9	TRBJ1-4	CASSVSREVNEKLFF
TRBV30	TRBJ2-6	CAWGTSSSGANVLTF
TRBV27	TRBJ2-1	CASSLGGLGRPSSYNEQFF
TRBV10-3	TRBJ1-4	CAISKSLSGESEKLFF
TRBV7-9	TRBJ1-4	CATPDRVNEKLFF
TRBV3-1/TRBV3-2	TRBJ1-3	CASSLSLERSGNTIYF
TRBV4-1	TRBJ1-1	CASSPIAGFGAEAFF
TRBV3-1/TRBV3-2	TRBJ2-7	CASSRHGAGDTYEQYF
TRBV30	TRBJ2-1	CAWKLAHEQFF
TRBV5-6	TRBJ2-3	CASSQNRGGTQYF
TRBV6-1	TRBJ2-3	CASSEGGTGSDTQYF
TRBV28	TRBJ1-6	CASSLLQSSYNSPLHF
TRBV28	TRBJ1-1	CASRWTDSGRTEAFF
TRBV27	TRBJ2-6	CASSSGVVANVLTF
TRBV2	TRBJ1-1	CASRLYDRPNTEAFF
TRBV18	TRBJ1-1	CASSLRTETEAFF
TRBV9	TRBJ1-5	CASSGDYRNHQPQHF
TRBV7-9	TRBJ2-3	CASSLVITDTQYF
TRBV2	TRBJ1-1	CASSVQGNTEAFF
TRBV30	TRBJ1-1	CAWSVLVNTEAFF
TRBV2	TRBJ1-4	CAPVSEKLFF
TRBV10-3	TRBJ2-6	CAIGFGTGPSGANVLTF
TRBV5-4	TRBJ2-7	CASSLRLAEYEQYF
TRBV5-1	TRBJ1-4	CASSLQGDGEKLFF
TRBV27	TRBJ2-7	CASSFGGGAGEQYF
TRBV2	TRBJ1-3	CASSETLNRGQALDTIYF
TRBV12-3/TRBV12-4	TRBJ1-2	CASSLGKNYTF
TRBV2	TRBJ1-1	CASRAGWRPEAFF
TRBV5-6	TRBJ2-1	CASSRTSGGPLGKYEQFF
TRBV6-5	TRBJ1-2	CASSYSIGQGHYGYTF
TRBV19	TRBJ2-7	CASSKETGGYEQYF
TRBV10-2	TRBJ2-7	CASGPGAQKGYEQYF
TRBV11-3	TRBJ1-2	CASSSSNIGYGYTF
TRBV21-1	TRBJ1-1	CASSKEAGRSSNTEAFF
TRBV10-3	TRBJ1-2	CAISETGGGYGYTF
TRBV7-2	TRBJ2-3	CASSLGKRTSTRTDTQYF
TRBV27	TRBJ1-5	CASSFSGNQPQHF
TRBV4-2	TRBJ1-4	CASSQDTGAANEKLFF
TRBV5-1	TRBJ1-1	CASSVAQDEAFF
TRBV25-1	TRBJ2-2	CASSTGTGITGELFF
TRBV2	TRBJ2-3	CASSLRADRGTDTDTQYF
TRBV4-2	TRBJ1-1	CASSDFHLAFF
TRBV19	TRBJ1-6	CASSRDSYSSLHF
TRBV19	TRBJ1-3	CASSPLISGNTIYF
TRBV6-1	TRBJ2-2	CASSDAPLLSSGGNTGELFF
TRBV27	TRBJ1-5	CASSYANQPQHF